Below are 12 T cell receptor beta chains sequenced from a single sample in a study of beta chain features in type 1 diabetes. Findings and caveats of the study: TCRB CDR3s from Type 1 diabetes patients were moderately but significantly shorter in all four CD4+ subsets.

Isolated RNA was reverse transcribed in full, so expressed TCRB transcripts were sequenced. Here immunoSEQ multiplex PCR was the method, and the copy in TCRdb shows in-frame clones only, minus some. The sample records around 100,000 clones, about 26% being singletons. Which antigens these TCRs recognize remains unknown. The sequenced material came from central memory CD4+ T cells from blood. These receptors were taken from a woman younger than 30 with type 1 diabetes.

This clone was picked up a small number of times. V is TRBV29-1 and J is TRBJ2-4; D is possibly TRBD2 (6 bases). Looked up from germline, CDR1 is SQVTM and CDR2 is ANQGSEA. The CDR3 spans 14 residues. V lost 6 bases and J lost 1, with 13 bases in between. The CDR3 nucleotides read TGCAGCGTCCCGGGGAGCGGGGCCAAAAACATTCAGTACTTC. Its protein is CSVPGSGAKNIQYF.

CDR3 loop: CASSTPPTGINEKLFF. The CDR3 nucleotides read TGTGCCAGCAGCACCCCACCGACAGGGATTAATGAAAAACTGTTTTTT. The chain is built from TRBV5-5 and TRBJ1-4; 7 bases are a match to TRBD1. Germline trimming cut 4 bases from V and 4 bases from J; bases unmatched to any gene: 10. This CDR3 has 16 residues. From germline, CDR1 is SGHKS and CDR2 YYEKEE (reference sequence).

The chain joins TRBV28 to TRBJ1-3; D gene unclear. The CDR3 totals 14 residues. Trimming shortened V by 4 bases and J by 0 bases, and 7 bases separated the two germline ends. Germline V gene data show CDR1 as MDHEN and CDR2 as SYDVKM. CDR3 sequence (DNA): TGTGCCAGCAGTTACGAGGTCTCTGGAAACACCATATATTTT. It is translated as CASSYEVSGNTIYF.

This clone was seen once. The chain is built from TRBV11-3 and TRBJ2-5, with 10 bases lining up with TRBD2. The germline CDR1 and CDR2 sequences are SGHNT and YENEEA. V gave up 4 bases and J gave up 5 bases; unmatched junction bases: 4. CDR3 size: 14 residues. In nucleotides, the CDR3 is TGTGCCAGCAGCTCTAGCGGGGGACTTGAGACCCAGTACTTC. Encoded protein: CASSSSGGLETQYF.

The J gene is TRBJ2-7, the V gene TRBV10-3; D is uncertain. The CDR3 has 13 amino acids. CDR1 and CDR2 (germline): ENHRY, SYGVKD. V dropped 6 bases and J dropped 6 bases, with 15 bases sitting between them. The chain's CDR3 is CAIRADPLREQYV. The CDR3 DNA sequence: TGTGCCATCAGAGCAGACCCACTACGCGAGCAGTACGTC.

This clone was seen more than once but under ten times. The chain uses TRBV7-8 and TRBJ2-7; TRBD1 matches at 9 bases. The CDR3 covers 14 residues. With 6 bases clipped from V and 0 bases from J, the junction kept 3 bases outside the gene matches. Germline CDR1 and CDR2: SGHVS and FQNEAQ. The CDR3 protein is CASRTGQGSYEQYF. DNA for the CDR3: TGTGCCAGCAGAACGGGACAGGGCTCCTACGAGCAGTACTTC. The entire variable domain, with the rest obtained from reference TRBV7-8 and TRBJ2-7, is as follows: GAGVSQSPRYKVAKRGQDVALRCDPISGHVSLFWYQQALGQGPEFLTYFQNEAQLDKSGLPSDRFFAERPEGSVSTLKIQRTQQEDSAVYLCASRTGQGSYEQYFGPGTRLTVT.

The chain recombines TRBV30 with TRBJ2-2; a weak D match, TRBD2 (5 bases). Per the germline V gene, CDR1 is GTSNPN and CDR2 is SVGIG (reference sequence). V shed 3 bases and J shed 3 bases, with 14 bases lying between them. This CDR3 has 15 amino acids. CDR3 sequence: CAWRRETFHTGELFF. In DNA, the CDR3 is TGTGCCTGGAGGAGGGAAACATTTCACACCGGGGAGCTGTTTTTT.

The chain couples TRBV2 to TRBJ1-3, with 12 bases identical to TRBD1. This CDR3 contains 15 residues. With 8 bases clipped from V and 4 bases from J, the junction kept 6 bases outside the gene matches. Germline CDR1 is SNHLY and CDR2 is FYNNEI. DNA for the CDR3: TGTGCCAGCGGGACAGGGGGCGCGGGAGGAAACACCATATATTTT. Its translation is CASGTGGAGGNTIYF.

The chain employs TRBV28 and TRBJ2-5; possible D gene TRBD2, 6 bases. Per the germline V gene, CDR1 is MDHEN and CDR2 is SYDVKM. The CDR3 sequence is 14 residues long. Trimming took 8 bases from V and 5 from J, leaving 18 bases between them. For the CDR3, the DNA is TGTGCCAGCGGGGGACTCGGAGGGAGGGAGACCCAGTACTTC. This encodes CASGGLGGRETQYF.

J is TRBJ2-3 and V is TRBV2; TRBD1 aligns across 8 bases. V was pared by 6 bases and J by 4 bases, with 15 bases of the junction left unmatched. Germline lookup yields CDR1 SNHLY and CDR2 FYNNEI. The CDR3 length is 17 residues. This CDR3 is CASRYGQGRKGADTQYF. Written as DNA, the CDR3 is TGTGCCAGCAGATACGGACAGGGAAGGAAGGGGGCAGATACGCAGTATTTT.

The chain employs TRBV27 and TRBJ2-3; perhaps TRBD2 as D (5 bases). Germline V CDR1 and CDR2: MNHEY, SMNVEV (reference sequence). The CDR3 is 15 amino acids. Deletions cut 6 bases from V and 2 bases from J, with 15 bases between. The CDR3 sequence is CASSRTSLPTDTQYF. The CDR3 nucleotides read TGTGCCAGCAGCCGAACTAGTCTCCCCACAGATACGCAGTATTTT.

Of note for this clone: The sample contains more than one DNA sequence encoding this CDR3. V usage is TRBV19 and J usage is TRBJ2-2, with D perhaps TRBD1 (5 bases). V dropped 3 bases and J dropped 1 base, with 6 bases sitting between them. The CDR3 sequence is 14 residues long. The germline gives CDR1 LNHDA, CDR2 SQIVND (reference sequence). CDR3 bases: TGTGCCAGTAGTATTGGACAGAACACCGGGGAGCTGTTTTTT. Amino acid sequence: CASSIGQNTGELFF. The entire variable domain, with the rest obtained from reference TRBV19 and TRBJ2-2, is as follows: DGGITQSPKYLFRKEGQNVTLSCEQNLNHDAMYWYRQDPGQGLRLIYYSQIVNDFQKGDIAEGYSVSREKKESFPLTVTSAQKNPTAFYLCASSIGQNTGELFFGEGSRLTVL.